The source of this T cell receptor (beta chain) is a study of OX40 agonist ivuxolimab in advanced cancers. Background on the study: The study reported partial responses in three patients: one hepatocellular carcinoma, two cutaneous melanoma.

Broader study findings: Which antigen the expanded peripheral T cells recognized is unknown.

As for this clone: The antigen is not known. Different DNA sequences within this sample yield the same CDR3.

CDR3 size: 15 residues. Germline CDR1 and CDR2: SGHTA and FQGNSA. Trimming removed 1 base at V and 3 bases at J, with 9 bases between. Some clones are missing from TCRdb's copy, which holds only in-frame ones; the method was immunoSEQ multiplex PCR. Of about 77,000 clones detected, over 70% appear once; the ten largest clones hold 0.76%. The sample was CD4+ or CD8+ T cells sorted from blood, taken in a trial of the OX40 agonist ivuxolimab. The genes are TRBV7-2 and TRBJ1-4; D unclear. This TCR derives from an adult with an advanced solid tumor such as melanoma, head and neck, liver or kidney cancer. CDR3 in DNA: TGTGCCAGCAGCTTAGTAGGCAGCTCTAATGAAAAACTGTTTTTT. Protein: CASSLVGSSNEKLFF. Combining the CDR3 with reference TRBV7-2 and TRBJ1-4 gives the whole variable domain GAGVSQSPSNKVTEKGKDVELRCDPISGHTALYWYRQSLGQGLEFLIYFQGNSAPDKSGLPSDRFSAERTGGSVSTLTIQRTQQEDSAVYLCASSLVGSSNEKLFFGSGTQLSVL.